This paragraph reports one T cell receptor beta chain. The data originate from a study of blood T cell repertoires in COVID-19. The data were produced by immunoSEQ multiplex PCR, yet TCRdb's version contains in-frame clones alone and is incomplete. Here the sample spans roughly 120,000 clones, more than 60% being singletons. V lost 3 bases and J lost 1, with 6 bases in between. This CDR3 is built from 13 residues. Germline assignment: CDR1 KGHSH and CDR2 LQKENI. This rearrangement joins TRBV18 to TRBJ1-1, with unresolved D. Sequenced input: peripheral blood. The sequence was collected from a man aged 65 to 85 with acute or convalescent COVID-19. The DNA for the CDR3 is TGTGCCAGCTCACCGAGTGAGAACACTGAAGCTTTCTTT. It encodes CASSPSENTEAFF.